This entry lists 24 T cell receptor beta chains sequenced from one sample in a study of T cell clones after liver transplantation. TCRdb's copy holds only in-frame clones and misses some; the assay was immunoSEQ multiplex PCR. This table holds 60,000 or so clones, under 85% found once. Here the sequenced sample was CD4+ T cells from blood, taken at the 22-month timepoint. The receptors derive from a human patient who received a liver transplant. Some T cells may have originated in the graft donor.

This clone has only a few counts. The J gene is TRBJ2-7, the V gene TRBV5-6; D may be TRBD1 or TRBD2 (6 bases each). The CDR3 loop spans 18 amino acids. V was shortened by 0 bases and J by 2 bases, with 21 bases between the two germline ends. Germline V lookup: CDR1 SGHDT, CDR2 YYEEEE. The CDR3 bases are TGTGCCAGCAGCTTGGGTGGGGGACAACCGGGGGCCCCCTACGAGCAGTACTTC. It encodes CASSLGGGQPGAPYEQYF. Supplemented by reference TRBV5-6 and TRBJ2-7, the full variable domain reads DAGVTQSPTHLIKTRGQQVTLRCSPKSGHDTVSWYQQALGQGPQFIFQYYEEEERQRGNFPDRFSGHQFPNYSSELNVNALLLGDSALYLCASSLGGGQPGAPYEQYFGPGTRLTVT.

The chain employs TRBV18 and TRBJ1-1; D is ambiguous. Trimming left V 11 bases short and J 3 bases short, with 16 bases between. CDR3 length equals 13 residues. Germline V gives CDR1 KGHSH, CDR2 LQKENI. CDR3 loop: CASSRGTDTEAFF. The CDR3 DNA sequence: TGTGCCTCCAGCCGGGGTACGGACACTGAAGCTTTCTTT.

J is TRBJ1-5 and V is TRBV7-9; D is ambiguous. Looked up from germline, CDR1 is SEHNR and CDR2 is FQNEAQ (reference sequence). The CDR3 has 14 residues. The V end lost 3 bases, the J end lost 3 bases, and 9 bases lay between the germline ends. CDR3 region: CASSFETVNQPQHF. The DNA for the CDR3 is TGTGCCAGCAGCTTTGAAACAGTCAATCAGCCCCAGCATTTT.

V gene TRBV30 combines with J gene TRBJ2-3; 12 bases align to TRBD2. The CDR3 extends over 16 amino acids. V dropped 0 bases and J dropped 7; count of bases not matched to a gene: 8. The germline CDR1 and CDR2 sequences are GTSNPN and SVGIG (reference sequence). CDR3 residues: CAWSVRTSGGRNTQYF. The CDR3 region has the DNA TGTGCCTGGAGTGTACGAACTAGCGGGGGGCGAAATACGCAGTATTTT.

The V gene is TRBV5-6, the J gene TRBJ1-4, with D unresolved. CDR3 length equals 16 residues. V was pared by 5 bases and J by 5 bases, with 19 bases between. CDR1 is SGHDT and CDR2 is YYEEEE in the germline V gene. The CDR3 DNA reads TGTGCCAGCAGTTTGTATGACCGGGCTCCAAATGAAAAACTGTTTTTT. Translating it yields CASSLYDRAPNEKLFF.

The rearrangement joins TRBV7-9 to TRBJ1-5, with 7 bases lining up with TRBD1. J lost 3 bases, V lost 5 bases, and 7 bases had no gene match. CDR1 is SEHNR, CDR2 FQNEAQ, per germline (reference sequence). The CDR3 consists of 15 residues. This chain's CDR3 is CASSETGTVNQPQHF. In DNA form, the CDR3 reads TGTGCCAGCAGCGAAACTGGGACAGTCAATCAGCCCCAGCATTTT.

The gene calls are TRBV27 and TRBJ1-2; D gene unclear. This CDR3 has 14 amino acids. CDR1 is MNHEY and CDR2 is SMNVEV in the germline V gene (reference sequence). The V end lost 5 bases, the J end lost 6 bases, and 16 bases lay between the germline ends. The CDR3 nucleotides are TGTGCCAGCAGTCTAACAGAGGAAGGAAATGGCTACACCTTC. It is translated as CASSLTEEGNGYTF.

The chain links TRBV10-2 to TRBJ2-7; 8 bases line up with TRBD1. CDR1 WSHSY and CDR2 SAAADI come from the germline V gene. V shed 7 bases, J shed 1 base, and the junction held 6 bases outside the gene matches. The CDR3 consists of 14 residues. The CDR3 here is CASKTGQGSYEQYF. In nucleotides, the CDR3 is TGCGCCAGCAAGACCGGACAGGGTTCCTACGAGCAGTACTTC.

The rearrangement links TRBV5-4 to TRBJ1-2; 9 bases match TRBD1. The junction had 3 bases not matched to a gene; V was cut back by 0 bases and J by 0 bases. The CDR3 runs to 16 residues. The germline CDR1 and CDR2 sequences are SGHNT and YYREEE (reference sequence). The CDR3 coding sequence is TGTGCCAGCAGCTTGGGGGGACAGGGTCCTAACTATGGCTACACCTTC. Translation: CASSLGGQGPNYGYTF.

The rearrangement joins TRBV6-6 to TRBJ1-5; no firm D call. CDR3 size: 12 residues. V was shortened by 1 base and J by 10 bases, with 8 bases between the two germline ends. CDR1 is MNHNY, CDR2 SVGAGI, per germline (reference sequence). This CDR3 is CASSYFRTPQHF. CDR3 nucleotide sequence: TGTGCCAGCAGTTACTTTCGGACTCCCCAGCATTTT.

This chain connects TRBV5-4 to TRBJ1-2; 10 nucleotides match TRBD1. The trim removed 5 bases at V and 3 bases at J, leaving 7 bases unmatched. The length of the CDR3 is 15 residues. The germline CDR1 and CDR2 sequences are SGHNT and YYREEE (reference sequence). CDR3 residues: CASRTGTGVHYGYTF. DNA for the CDR3: TGTGCCAGCAGGACAGGGACAGGGGTTCACTATGGCTACACCTTC.

As regards this clone: A read error may be the cause here, since a much bigger clone is one base away. The rearrangement uses TRBV7-2 and TRBJ1-6; 8 positions match TRBD1. Germline CDR1 SGHTA, CDR2 FQGNSA. The junction had 5 bases not matched to a gene; V was cut back by 7 bases and J by 6 bases. The CDR3 has 14 residues. The CDR3 spells CASTWTGFNSPLHF. The CDR3 DNA reads TGTGCCAGCACCTGGACAGGGTTTAATTCACCCCTCCACTTT.

This chain connects TRBV2 to TRBJ1-1; tentatively, D is TRBD1 (6 bases). This CDR3 comprises 14 residues. Trimming left V 6 bases short and J 0 bases short, with 11 bases between. In germline, CDR1 is SNHLY, CDR2 FYNNEI. The CDR3 region has the DNA TGTGCCAGCAGACTGGACAGTATGAACACTGAAGCTTTCTTT. It encodes CASRLDSMNTEAFF.

The V and J genes are TRBV28 and TRBJ1-4; D is possibly TRBD1 (5 bases). Deletions cut 10 bases from V and 5 bases from J, with 14 bases between. Germline CDR1 is MDHEN and CDR2 is SYDVKM. This CDR3 spans 13 amino acids. The CDR3 protein is CATSRPGNEKLFF. CDR3 nucleotide sequence: TGTGCCACCTCGAGGCCAGGGAATGAAAAACTGTTTTTT.

This chain connects TRBV19 to TRBJ1-5; 7 nucleotides agree with TRBD1. In germline, CDR1 is LNHDA, CDR2 SQIVND (reference sequence). This CDR3 contains 15 residues. The ends lost 3 bases at V and 7 bases at J; junction bases unmatched: 9. The CDR3 sequence is CASSIQDRVSQPQHF. CDR3 nucleotides: TGTGCCAGTAGTATTCAAGACAGGGTAAGCCAGCCCCAGCATTTT.

V gene TRBV4-1 combines with J gene TRBJ2-3; 14 bases agree with TRBD2. CDR3 size: 18 residues. Looked up from germline, CDR1 is MGHRA and CDR2 is YSYEKL. Losses at the gene ends were 4 bases for V and 4 bases for J; bases not matched to a gene: 10. This chain's CDR3 is CASSPRGLAGGGADTQYF. The CDR3 coding sequence is TGCGCCAGCAGCCCCCGTGGACTAGCGGGGGGAGGCGCAGATACGCAGTATTTT.

The chain carries TRBV6-4 and TRBJ2-2, with unresolved D. The CDR3 length is 12 residues. V shed 6 bases and J shed 6 bases, with 8 bases lying between them. Germline V gene lookup returns CDR1 MRHNA and CDR2 SNTAGT. The CDR3 reads CASSPQAGELFF. The DNA of the CDR3 is TGTGCCAGCAGCCCCCAGGCCGGGGAGCTGTTTTTT.

The genes are TRBV5-6 and TRBJ1-6; 12 bases fit TRBD1. Germline V gene lookup returns CDR1 SGHDT and CDR2 YYEEEE. After removal of 4 bases from V and 3 bases from J, the junction contained 5 bases not matched to a gene. CDR3 size: 17 residues. The CDR3 loop reads CASSPGTGGIYNSPLHF. The CDR3 nucleotides read TGTGCCAGCAGCCCCGGGACAGGGGGCATCTATAATTCACCCCTCCACTTT. The whole variable domain, filled in from reference TRBV5-6 and TRBJ1-6, reads DAGVTQSPTHLIKTRGQQVTLRCSPKSGHDTVSWYQQALGQGPQFIFQYYEEEERQRGNFPDRFSGHQFPNYSSELNVNALLLGDSALYLCASSPGTGGIYNSPLHFGNGTRLTVT.

The CDR3 loop is CASSFASGYTEAFF. The DNA of the CDR3 is TGTGCCAGCAGCTTCGCTTCGGGATACACTGAAGCTTTCTTT. The chain recombines TRBV7-3 with TRBJ1-1; D is unclear. Germline loops: CDR1 SGHTA, CDR2 FQGTGA. V was pared by 3 bases and J by 3 bases, with 11 bases between. The CDR3 covers 14 residues.

The sample holds one count of this clone. This rearrangement joins TRBV19 to TRBJ1-2, with D perhaps matching TRBD1 (6 bases). Germline loops: CDR1 LNHDA, CDR2 SQIVND (reference sequence). Between the trimmed V and J ends, which lost 9 bases and 4 bases, there was a span of 18 bases. This CDR3 has 14 residues. DNA for the CDR3: TGTGCCAGCATCGGAAGGAACAGGGCCTATGGCTACACCTTC. Residues: CASIGRNRAYGYTF.

This clone was detected only a few times. The chain couples TRBV15 to TRBJ2-6; 8 bases map to TRBD1. Germline CDR1 reads LNHNV; CDR2 reads YYDKDF (reference sequence). With 4 bases clipped from V and 0 bases from J, the junction kept 8 bases outside the gene matches. CDR3 length: 18 amino acids. The CDR3 DNA follows: TGTGCCACCAGCACTCGGACAGGGATCTCCTCTGGGGCCAACGTCCTGACTTTC. Protein product: CATSTRTGISSGANVLTF.

The rearrangement links TRBV19 to TRBJ1-5; a weak D match, TRBD1 (5 bases). The germline gives CDR1 LNHDA, CDR2 SQIVND (reference sequence). Trimming pared 5 bases from V and 9 bases from J, leaving 14 bases between. This CDR3 comprises 13 residues. CDR3 sequence (DNA): TGTGCCAGTAGTGCGACAGTGAATGGGCCCCAGCATTTT. It encodes CASSATVNGPQHF.

The J gene is TRBJ2-3, the V gene TRBV19; TRBD1 aligns across 10 bases. CDR1 and CDR2 from the germline V gene are LNHDA and SQIVND (reference sequence). Trimming took 6 bases from V and 0 from J; bases not matched to a gene: 12. This CDR3 spans 18 amino acids. The CDR3 loop reads CASSPEGTGVPSTDTQYF. For the CDR3, the DNA is TGTGCCAGTAGCCCAGAAGGGACAGGGGTTCCTAGCACAGATACGCAGTATTTT.

The rearrangement joins TRBV2 to TRBJ2-5, with 15 bases lining up with TRBD2. Unmatched junction bases numbered 2, after V lost 7 bases and J lost 2 bases. Germline CDR1 reads SNHLY; CDR2 reads FYNNEI. The length of the CDR3 is 15 residues. CDR3 nucleotides: TGTGCCAGCATGGGGACTAGCGGGGGGCAAGAGACCCAGTACTTC. Protein sequence: CASMGTSGGQETQYF.